The 9 T cell receptor beta chains listed next were all sequenced from one sample in a study of blood T cell repertoires in COVID-19 (TCRdb year 2020). The library was built by means of the immunoSEQ multiplex PCR assay. In its TCRdb copy, this immuneACCESS table keeps in-frame sequences only and misses some clones. Where compared with another copy, unresolved V genes explain less than half of these, and the others have no known cause. This sample gives roughly 100,000 clones in total; roughly four fifths of them show up just once. The top ten clonotypes cover about 5% of the sample. The material sequenced was peripheral blood. The source is a man aged 60 to 69 with acute or convalescent COVID-19.

Points on this clone: The same CDR3 is also encoded by other DNA sequences in this sample. The genes are TRBV7-3 and TRBJ1-1, with 9 nucleotides matching TRBD1. The CDR3 consists of 14 residues. CDR1 is SGHTA, CDR2 FQGTGA, per germline. Trimming took 6 bases from V and 2 from J; bases not matched to a gene: 4. The DNA of the CDR3 is TGTGCCAGCAGTCTGACAGGGGGAAACACTGAAGCTTTCTTT. Translated, it gives CASSLTGGNTEAFF. The complete variable domain, with remaining parts taken from reference TRBV7-3 and TRBJ1-1, reads GAGVSQTPSNKVTEKGKYVELRCDPISGHTALYWYRQSLGQGPEFLIYFQGTGAADDSGLPNDRFFAVRPEGSVSTLKIQRTERGDSAVYLCASSLTGGNTEAFFGQGTRLTVV.

The chain recombines TRBV19 with TRBJ1-1; possibly TRBD1 for D (6 bases). V dropped 4 bases and J dropped 1 base, with 16 bases sitting between them. The length of the CDR3 is 16 residues. The germline CDR1 and CDR2 sequences are LNHDA and SQIVND (reference sequence). The chain's CDR3 is CASSTIQGLANTEAFF. CDR3 in DNA: TGTGCCAGTAGTACCATACAGGGCCTAGCGAACACTGAAGCTTTCTTT.

The chain uses TRBV30 and TRBJ1-2; TRBD1 aligns across 9 bases. This CDR3 has 13 residues. Unmatched junction bases numbered 3, after V lost 1 base and J lost 6 bases. In germline, CDR1 is GTSNPN, CDR2 SVGIG (reference sequence). CDR3 coding DNA: TGTGCCTGGAGTGGACAGGGGGAACATGGCTACACCTTC. This sequence encodes CAWSGQGEHGYTF.

V usage is TRBV4-3 and J usage is TRBJ2-7; 9 bases agree with TRBD2. Per germline, CDR1 LGHNA and CDR2 YSLEER. V trimming: 0 bases; J trimming: 3 bases; junction bases outside the gene matches: 6. The CDR3 runs 16 residues. The CDR3 bases are TGCGCCAGCAGCCAAGATCTTTGGCGGGAGGGCTACGAGCAGTACTTC. This gives the protein CASSQDLWREGYEQYF.

The genes are TRBV7-6 and TRBJ1-1; D is possibly TRBD1 (6 bases). V was trimmed by 5 bases and J by 11 bases, leaving 24 bases between them. The germline CDR1 and CDR2 sequences are SGHVS and FNYEAQ. This CDR3 contains 15 residues. CDR3 sequence reads: CASSPGTPPKSVAFF. DNA for the CDR3: TGTGCCAGCAGCCCGGGGACACCACCGAAGAGTGTGGCTTTCTTT.

This sequence joins TRBV10-3 and TRBJ1-1, with D hard to call. The CDR3 loop spans 17 amino acids. Trimming stripped 0 bases from V and 2 bases from J, with 16 bases between. Germline lookup yields CDR1 ENHRY and CDR2 SYGVKD. CDR3 in amino acids: CAISESRVPEINTEAFF. The DNA for the CDR3 is TGTGCCATCAGTGAGTCGAGGGTCCCAGAAATTAACACTGAAGCTTTCTTT.

This clone was counted between two and nine times. The J gene is TRBJ2-2, the V gene TRBV7-3; 9 bases map to TRBD2. Germline V gives CDR1 SGHTA, CDR2 FQGTGA. The CDR3 has 16 amino acids. Unmatched junction bases numbered 2, after V lost 2 bases and J lost 1 base. CDR3 residues: CASSLQAGGNTGELFF. The CDR3 DNA reads TGTGCCAGCAGCTTACAAGCGGGAGGGAACACCGGGGAGCTGTTTTTT.

This clone turned up a few times. The CDR3 DNA is TGTGCCAGCAGCGTAGCGCCTAGCGGGACCACAGATACGCAGTATTTT. It codes for CASSVAPSGTTDTQYF. The gene calls are TRBV9 and TRBJ2-3; 9 nucleotides agree with TRBD2. This CDR3 has 16 amino acids. Unmatched junction bases numbered 4, after V lost 0 bases and J lost 2 bases. Germline V CDR1 and CDR2: SGDLS, YYNGEE.

The rearrangement joins TRBV19 to TRBJ2-6; 9 positions match TRBD1. V gave up 1 base and J gave up 8 bases; unmatched junction bases: 12. Per the germline V gene, CDR1 is LNHDA and CDR2 is SQIVND (reference sequence). This CDR3 is 18 amino acids long. The CDR3 region has the DNA TGTGCCAGTAGTATAGGGATACGGGGGGACAGGGCAACCAACGTCCTGACTTTC. It encodes CASSIGIRGDRATNVLTF.